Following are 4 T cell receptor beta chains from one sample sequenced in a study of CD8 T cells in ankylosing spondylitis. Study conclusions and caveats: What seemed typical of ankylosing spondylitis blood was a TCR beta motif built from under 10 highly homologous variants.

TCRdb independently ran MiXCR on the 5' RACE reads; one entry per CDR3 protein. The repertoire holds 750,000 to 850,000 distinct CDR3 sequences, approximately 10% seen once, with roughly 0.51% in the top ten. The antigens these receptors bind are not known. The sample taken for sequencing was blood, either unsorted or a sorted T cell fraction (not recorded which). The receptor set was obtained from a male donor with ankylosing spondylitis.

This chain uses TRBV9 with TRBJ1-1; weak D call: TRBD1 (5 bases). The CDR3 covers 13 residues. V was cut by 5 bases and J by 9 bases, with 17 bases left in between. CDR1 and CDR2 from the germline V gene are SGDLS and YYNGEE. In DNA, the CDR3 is TGTGCCAGCAGTACAGGAGGGGATACCCAAGCTTTCTTT. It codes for CASSTGGDTQAFF.

CDR3: CASSLNWQGATTGELFF. The CDR3 DNA reads as TGTGCCAGCAGCTTAAATTGGCAGGGGGCCACTACCGGGGAGCTGTTTTTT. The V and J genes are TRBV7-3 and TRBJ2-2; 8 nucleotides align to TRBD1. This CDR3 spans 17 amino acids. The germline V gene encodes CDR1 SGHTA and CDR2 FQGTGA. The ends lost 1 base at V and 5 bases at J; junction bases unmatched: 9.

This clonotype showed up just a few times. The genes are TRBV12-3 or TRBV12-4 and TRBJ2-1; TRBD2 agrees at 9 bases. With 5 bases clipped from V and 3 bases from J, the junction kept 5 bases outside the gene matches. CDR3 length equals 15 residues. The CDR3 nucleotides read TGTGCCAGCAGTCCCGGGACTAGCTTCTACAATGAGCAGTTCTTC. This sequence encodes CASSPGTSFYNEQFF.

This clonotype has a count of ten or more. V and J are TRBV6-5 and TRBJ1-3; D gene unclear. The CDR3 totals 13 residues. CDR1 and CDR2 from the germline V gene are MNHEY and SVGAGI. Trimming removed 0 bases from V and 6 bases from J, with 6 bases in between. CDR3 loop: CASSYSRENTIYF. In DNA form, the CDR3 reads TGTGCCAGCAGTTACTCAAGGGAAAACACCATATATTTT.